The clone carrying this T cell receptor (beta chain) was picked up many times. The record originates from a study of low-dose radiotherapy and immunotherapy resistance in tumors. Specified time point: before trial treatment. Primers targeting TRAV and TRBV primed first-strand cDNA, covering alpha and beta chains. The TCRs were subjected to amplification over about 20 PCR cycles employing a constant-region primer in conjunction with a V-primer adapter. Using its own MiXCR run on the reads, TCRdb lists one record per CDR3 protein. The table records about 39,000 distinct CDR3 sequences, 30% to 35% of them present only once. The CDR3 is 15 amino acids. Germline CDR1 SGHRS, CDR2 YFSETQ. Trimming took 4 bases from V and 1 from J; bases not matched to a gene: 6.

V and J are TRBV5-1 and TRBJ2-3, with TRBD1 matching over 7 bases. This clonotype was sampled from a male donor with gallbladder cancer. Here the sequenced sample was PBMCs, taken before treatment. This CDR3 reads CASSTTGDGTDTQYF. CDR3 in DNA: TGCGCCAGCAGCACTACAGGGGACGGCACAGATACGCAGTATTTT.